Listed below are T cell receptor beta chains from one sample, sequenced in a study of memory CD4+ T cells and cytomegalovirus serostatus. Profiling relied on immunoSEQ multiplex PCR, and the TCRdb table lists in-frame clones only, not all of them. The table has roughly 45,000 clones, roughly 73% seen once. The sequenced material came from memory CD4+ T cells from blood. The receptors were sampled from an adult in good health and CMV-seronegative. The CDR3 runs from the conserved cysteine through the conserved F or W. A D gene is named only where the DNA matches it firmly. Not every row has a clone size; where given, it reads once, few, many or a size class.

DNA	CDR3	V	J	size	D
TGTGCCAGCAGCCCACAAGGGGGCATGAACACTGAAGCTTTCTTT	CASSPQGGMNTEAFF	TRBV7-2	TRBJ1-1	.	TRBD1
TGTGCCAGCAGTACGGGACAGGGTGTAGACGAGCAGTACTTC	CASSTGQGVDEQYF	TRBV28	TRBJ2-7	.	TRBD1
TGTGCCTGGAGTGTAAAGGGAGGGGATGGCTACACCTTC	CAWSVKGGDGYTF	TRBV30	TRBJ1-2	.	.
TGTGCCAGCAGAAACCGGGACAGGCAATCCTACGAGCAGTACTTC	CASRNRDRQSYEQYF	TRBV6-5	TRBJ2-7	.	TRBD1
TGTGCCAGCAGTGACGAGGAAGGGGGAAAACTGTTTTTT	CASSDEEGGKLFF	TRBV6-4	TRBJ1-4	once	.
TGTGCCAGCAGCCGGAATAGGGGGTCCTACAATGAGCAGTTCTTC	CASSRNRGSYNEQFF	TRBV11-2	TRBJ2-1	.	.
TGTGCCTGGAAATACCTCGGGACAGGGGAAGAAAAACTGTTTTTT	CAWKYLGTGEEKLFF	TRBV30	TRBJ1-4	.	TRBD1
TGTGCCTGGACAGGGGGCGCGATTCCCGGTGGAAAGACCCAGTACTTC	CAWTGGAIPGGKTQYF	TRBV30	TRBJ2-5	.	TRBD1
TGTGCCAGCAGCCGATGGTACGAGGAGACCCAGTACTTC	CASSRWYEETQYF	TRBV5-6	TRBJ2-5	.	.
TGTGCCAGTAGTATGGGACCGTTTACACCAAATGCCGACGACTATGGCTACACCTTC	CASSMGPFTPNADDYGYTF	TRBV19	TRBJ1-2	few	.